Following are 8 T cell receptor beta chains from one sample sequenced in a study of T cell clonality in common variable immunodeficiency. Profiling relied on immunoSEQ multiplex PCR, and the TCRdb table lists in-frame clones only, not all of them. The record shows roughly 43,000 clones for this sample, with no singletons present. The sample comprised peripheral blood mononuclear cells. Source of these receptors: a person aged 18-70 years in good health.

This clone was counted ten times or more. The read halts 3 residues ahead of the CDR3 end, with the missing end drawn from the germline J gene. The V and J genes are TRBV19 and TRBJ2-6; TRBD1 aligns across 10 bases. Germline V gene sequence: CDR1 LNHDA, CDR2 SQIVND (reference sequence). The CDR3 is 17 amino acids. Trimming cost V 6 bases and J 0 bases; bases outside gene matches: 5. This CDR3 is CASSPRDRGSGANVLTF. The CDR3 bases that were read are TGTGCCAGTAGCCCCCGGGACAGGGGCTCTGGGGCCAACGTC.

This clone was found many times. CDR3: CASSSALQGYEQYF. Partial CDR3 DNA: TGCGCCAGCAGCTCGGCCCTCCAGGGGTACGAG. The rearrangement uses TRBV5-1 and TRBJ2-7; tentatively, D is TRBD1 (6 bases). The CDR3 is cut off 3 residues early in the read; its end comes from the germline J gene. The germline V and J ends were trimmed by 3 bases and 4 bases, with 14 bases remaining between them. The CDR3 spans 14 residues. Per germline, CDR1 SGHRS and CDR2 YFSETQ.

This clone was observed many times. The sequenced fragment ends 3 residues before the CDR3 boundary, so the rest is inferred from the germline J gene. The chain carries TRBV20-1 and TRBJ2-3; 12 bases fit TRBD2. Per the germline V gene, CDR1 is DFQATT and CDR2 is SNEGSKA (reference sequence). The V and J ends lost 0 bases and 3 bases, in that order; junction bases with no gene match: 1. The CDR3 consists of 15 residues. The covered CDR3 bases are TGCAGTGCTAGAGATCTAGCGGGAGGGACAGATACG. It encodes CSARDLAGGTDT. The whole CDR3 protein is CSARDLAGGTDTQYF.

A remark on this clone: Coverage ceases 3 residues before the CDR3 finishes, and the germline J gene fills in the end. The gene calls are TRBV30 and TRBJ1-2; unclear D gene. The CDR3 runs 14 residues. Looked up from germline, CDR1 is GTSNPN and CDR2 is SVGIG (reference sequence). CDR3 DNA, as far as it was read: TGTGCCCAGAAGCTAGCGGGTATCTACAATGAC. It encodes CAQKLAGIYND. The CDR3, in full, reads CAQKLAGIYNDYTF.

This clone was found many times. The read stops 3 residues short of the end of the CDR3; the missing end is completed from the germline J gene. The V call is TRBV19, the J call TRBJ1-2; 8 bases fit TRBD1. The trim removed 6 bases at V and 4 bases at J, leaving 16 bases unmatched. Germline CDR1 is LNHDA and CDR2 is SQIVND (reference sequence). This CDR3 is built from 17 residues. This CDR3 reads CASRSSHSGGLVYGYTF. The part of the CDR3 DNA that was read is TGTGCCAGTAGGTCTAGCCATTCAGGGGGCCTCGTCTATGGC.

This clone has at least ten counts. The read gets to within 3 residues of the CDR3 end, and the germline J gene fills in the rest. The rearrangement links TRBV5-1 to TRBJ2-2; 8 bases fit TRBD2. The V gene end was trimmed by 4 bases and the J gene end by 5 bases; junction bases not matched to a gene: 7. From germline, CDR1 is SGHRS and CDR2 YFSETQ. This CDR3 comprises 15 residues. The CDR3 spells CASSGSGSKTGELFF. The sequenced part of the CDR3 DNA is TGCGCCAGCAGCGGGAGCGGGAGTAAAACCGGGGAG. The variable domain in full, completed from reference TRBV5-1 and TRBJ2-2, reads KAGVTQTPRYLIKTRGQQVTLSCSPISGHRSVSWYQQTPGQGLQFLFEYFSETQRNKGNFPGRFSGRQFSNSRSEMNVSTLELGDSALYLCASSGSGSKTGELFFGEGSRLTVL.

This clone has ten or more counts. The CDR3 region is CAWSVGPTNSGANVLTF. The CDR3 bases that were read are TGTGCCTGGAGTGTGGGGCCGACCAACTCTGGGGCCAACGTC. This chain connects TRBV30 to TRBJ2-6; perhaps TRBD1 as D (5 bases). Read coverage stops 3 residues before the CDR3 terminus; the germline J gene supplies the remainder. This CDR3 is 17 amino acids long. Germline loops: CDR1 GTSNPN, CDR2 SVGIG (reference sequence). Trimming shortened V by 0 bases and J by 0 bases, and 12 bases separated the two germline ends.

This clone appeared many times. Read coverage stops 3 residues before the CDR3 terminus; the germline J gene supplies the remainder. This sequence joins TRBV5-1 and TRBJ2-1, with 10 bases that match TRBD2. The CDR3 is 16 residues long. The trim removed 4 bases at V and 5 bases at J, leaving 9 bases unmatched. Germline V gene sequence: CDR1 SGHRS, CDR2 YFSETQ. Partial CDR3 DNA: TGCGCCAGCAGCCCCGCCGGAGCGGGAGGGAACAATGAG. It encodes CASSPAGAGGNNE. The CDR3 as a whole reads CASSPAGAGGNNEQFF. Full variable domain (missing parts from reference TRBV5-1 and TRBJ2-1): KAGVTQTPRYLIKTRGQQVTLSCSPISGHRSVSWYQQTPGQGLQFLFEYFSETQRNKGNFPGRFSGRQFSNSRSEMNVSTLELGDSALYLCASSPAGAGGNNEQFFGPGTRLTVL.